The present entry profiles one T cell receptor (beta chain) with its context. The data were taken from a study of T cell changes during pregnancy in multiple sclerosis. Libraries were prepared by immunoSEQ multiplex PCR; TCRdb keeps only in-frame clonotypes and omits some of them. In the table there are some 43,000 clones, 90% to 95% of which are singletons. CDR1 and CDR2 (germline): SNHLY, FYNNEI. This CDR3 has 15 residues. The trim removed 7 bases at V and 5 bases at J, leaving 13 bases unmatched. The rearrangement joins TRBV2 to TRBJ1-2, with 7 bases identical to TRBD1. The TCR was taken from a female donor with multiple sclerosis, enrolled in a pregnancy study. The material sequenced was CD8+ T cells from peripheral blood mononuclear cells, taken in the third trimester of pregnancy. The CDR3 region has the DNA TGTGCCAGCATTCCCCGGACAGGACAGGAGTATGGCTACACCTTC. Translated: CASIPRTGQEYGYTF.